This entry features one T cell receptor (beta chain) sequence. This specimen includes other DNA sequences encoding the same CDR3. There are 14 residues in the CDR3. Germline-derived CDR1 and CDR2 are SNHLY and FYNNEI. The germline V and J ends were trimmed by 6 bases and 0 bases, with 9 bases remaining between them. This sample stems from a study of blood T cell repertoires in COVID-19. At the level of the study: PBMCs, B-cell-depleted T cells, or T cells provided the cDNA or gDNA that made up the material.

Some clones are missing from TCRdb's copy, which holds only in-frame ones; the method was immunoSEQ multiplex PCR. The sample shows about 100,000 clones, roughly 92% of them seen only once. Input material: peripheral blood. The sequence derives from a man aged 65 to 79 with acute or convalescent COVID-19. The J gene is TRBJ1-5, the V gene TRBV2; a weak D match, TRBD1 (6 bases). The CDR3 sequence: CASRQGNSNQPQHF. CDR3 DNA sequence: TGTGCCAGCAGACAGGGTAATAGCAATCAGCCCCAGCATTTT.